Listed here are 14 T cell receptor beta chains from one sample, sequenced in a study of blood T cell repertoires in COVID-19. Sequencing was performed with immunoSEQ multiplex PCR; in TCRdb, only in-frame clones are kept and a portion is missing. The table shows roughly 75,000 clones, with more than 65% occurring only once. Source material: peripheral blood. Source of these receptors: a man over 45 with acute or convalescent COVID-19.

The rearrangement uses TRBV27 and TRBJ2-5, with 13 nucleotides matching TRBD2. CDR1 is MNHEY and CDR2 is SMNVEV in the germline V gene (reference sequence). V was pared by 6 bases and J by 0 bases, with 1 base of the junction left unmatched. The CDR3 covers 15 residues. DNA of the CDR3: TGTGCCAGCAGGGGGACTAGCGGGAACCAAGAGACCCAGTACTTC. Protein product: CASRGTSGNQETQYF.

J is TRBJ2-3 and V is TRBV4-3, with 7 bases identical to TRBD2. Germline-derived CDR1 and CDR2 are LGHNA and YSLEER. CDR3 length equals 14 residues. Trimming took 1 base from V and 6 from J; bases not matched to a gene: 4. The CDR3 is CASSQGRGGDTQYF. The CDR3 DNA reads as TGCGCCAGCAGCCAAGGCCGGGGAGGGGATACGCAGTATTTT.

The chain uses TRBV7-2 and TRBJ1-2, with D hard to call. Trimming pared 1 base from V and 4 bases from J, leaving 10 bases between. The CDR3 sequence is 14 residues long. Per the germline V gene, CDR1 is SGHTA and CDR2 is FQGNSA. CDR3 bases: TGTGCCAGCAGCTTAGTGTCAGAGGTCTATGGCTACACCTTC. It translates to CASSLVSEVYGYTF.

The J gene is TRBJ1-1, the V gene TRBV10-1; no clear D. This CDR3 region has 14 residues. Germline V gives CDR1 WNHNN, CDR2 SYGVQD (reference sequence). V was trimmed by 0 bases and J by 5 bases, leaving 10 bases between them. The CDR3 region has the DNA TGCGCCAGCAGTGAGTCGAACGGGGAAACTGAAGCTTTCTTT. The encoded protein is CASSESNGETEAFF.

This chain links TRBV9 with TRBJ2-1, with 12 bases matching TRBD1. Germline V gives CDR1 SGDLS, CDR2 YYNGEE. V dropped 3 bases and J dropped 4; count of bases not matched to a gene: 8. The CDR3 is 17 residues long. CDR3 DNA: TGTGCCAGCAGCGGAACCGGGACAGGGGGCTCGTACAATGAGCAGTTCTTC. Amino acids: CASSGTGTGGSYNEQFF.

The chain links TRBV7-8 to TRBJ1-5, with TRBD1 matching 7 bases. V lost 5 bases, J lost 7 bases, and 8 bases stayed unmatched. This CDR3 has 14 residues. Germline V CDR1 and CDR2: SGHVS, FQNEAQ. The CDR3 DNA reads TGTGCCAGCAGCCCCGACAGGGAGAGCCAGCCCCAGCATTTT. Protein sequence: CASSPDRESQPQHF.

V is TRBV7-2 and J is TRBJ2-7; 7 nucleotides agree with TRBD1. V dropped 3 bases and J dropped 7; count of bases not matched to a gene: 9. This CDR3 is built from 14 residues. Germline CDR1 reads SGHTA; CDR2 reads FQGNSA. CDR3 sequence reads: CASSFQGVGLEQYF. The DNA of the CDR3 is TGTGCCAGCAGCTTCCAGGGGGTGGGATTGGAGCAGTACTTC.

With regard to this clone: The identical CDR3 is also encoded by other nucleotide sequences in the sample. The V gene is TRBV29-1, the J gene TRBJ1-3; unclear D gene. The CDR3 consists of 11 residues. With 6 bases removed from V and 2 bases from J, the gap between germline ends came to 5 bases. CDR1 and CDR2 from the germline V gene are SQVTM and ANQGSEA. CDR3: CSVEAGNTIYF. For the CDR3, the DNA is TGCAGCGTGGAGGCTGGAAACACCATATATTTT.

J is TRBJ1-5 and V is TRBV28; D unclear. With 2 bases removed from V and 9 bases from J, the gap between germline ends came to 17 bases. Germline V CDR1 and CDR2: MDHEN, SYDVKM. This CDR3 is built from 15 residues. The chain's CDR3 is CASSLAAWRGGPQHF. For the CDR3, the DNA is TGTGCCAGCAGTTTAGCCGCTTGGCGGGGTGGGCCCCAGCATTTT.

V and J are TRBV10-3 and TRBJ1-2; TRBD1 matches 9 bases. Germline V gives CDR1 ENHRY, CDR2 SYGVKD. Trimming removed 4 bases from V and 1 base from J; junction bases left unmatched: 10. This CDR3 contains 17 residues. The CDR3: CAISVPGQGKGNYGYTF. The CDR3, as DNA: TGTGCCATCAGTGTGCCGGGACAGGGAAAGGGTAACTATGGCTACACCTTC.

The chain links TRBV27 to TRBJ2-7, with D tentatively TRBD1 (6 bases). Germline loops: CDR1 MNHEY, CDR2 SMNVEV (reference sequence). CDR3 length equals 14 residues. Trimming left V 4 bases short and J 1 base short, with 11 bases between. The CDR3 region has the DNA TGTGCCAGCAGTTACGGCAGGGGATCCTACGAGCAGTACTTC. It yields the protein CASSYGRGSYEQYF.

V is TRBV10-1 and J is TRBJ2-3, with 7 bases matching TRBD2. Germline CDR1 and CDR2: WNHNN and SYGVQD (reference sequence). Unmatched junction bases numbered 4, after V lost 0 bases and J lost 1 base. The CDR3 extends over 16 amino acids. CDR3 nucleotide sequence: TGCGCCAGCAGTGAGTCGAGGGGAGGGGGCACAGATACGCAGTATTTT. Its translation is CASSESRGGGTDTQYF.

V usage is TRBV6-1 and J usage is TRBJ1-1, with D uncertain. Trimming took 1 base from V and 0 from J, leaving 9 bases between them. CDR3 length: 15 amino acids. Germline lookup yields CDR1 MNHNS and CDR2 SASEGT. CDR3 loop: CASSEVSRMNTEAFF. The DNA of the CDR3 is TGTGCCAGCAGTGAAGTGAGCAGGATGAACACTGAAGCTTTCTTT.

V usage is TRBV5-1 and J usage is TRBJ2-7; TRBD1 aligns across 7 bases. V gave up 7 bases and J gave up 6 bases; unmatched junction bases: 10. Germline V lookup: CDR1 SGHRS, CDR2 YFSETQ. The CDR3 has 13 amino acids. CDR3 DNA: TGCGCCAGCGGTTCAGGGGGTTCCGGCGAGCAGTACTTC. As protein: CASGSGGSGEQYF.